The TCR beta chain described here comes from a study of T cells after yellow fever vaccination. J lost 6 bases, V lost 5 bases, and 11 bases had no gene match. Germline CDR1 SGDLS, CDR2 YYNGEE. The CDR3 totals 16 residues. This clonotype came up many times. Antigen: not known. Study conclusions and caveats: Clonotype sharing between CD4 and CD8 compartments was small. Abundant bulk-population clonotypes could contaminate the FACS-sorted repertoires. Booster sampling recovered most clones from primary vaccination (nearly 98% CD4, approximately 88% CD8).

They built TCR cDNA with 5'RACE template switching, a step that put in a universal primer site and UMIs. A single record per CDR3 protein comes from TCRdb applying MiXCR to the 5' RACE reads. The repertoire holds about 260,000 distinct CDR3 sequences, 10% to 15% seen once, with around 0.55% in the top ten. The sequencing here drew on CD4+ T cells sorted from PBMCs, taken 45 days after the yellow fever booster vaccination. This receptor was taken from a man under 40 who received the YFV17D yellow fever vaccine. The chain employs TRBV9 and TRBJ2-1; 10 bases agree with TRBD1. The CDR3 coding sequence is TGTGCCAGCAGTCCTCTCGGGACAGGGGTTTTCAATGAGCAGTTCTTC. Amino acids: CASSPLGTGVFNEQFF.